This T cell receptor beta chain was identified during a study of blood T cell repertoires in COVID-19. Turning to the study itself: There were acute and convalescent COVID-19 samples, and they came from the United States, Italy and Spain. Sources were T cells, B-cell-depleted T cells, or PBMCs; the material itself was cDNA or gDNA.

The CDR3 runs 13 residues. V dropped 6 bases and J dropped 6; count of bases not matched to a gene: 3. Authors' analysis steps: The authors estimated nucleated cell counts from reference gene primer amplification. Sequencing used immunoSEQ multiplex PCR; TCRdb keeps in-frame clones, though not all of them. That table furnishes V, J and clone size, whereas the DNA furnished D and trimming. The sample records 100,000 or so clones, 70% to 90% being singletons. The receptor was derived from a man aged 60 to 69 with acute or convalescent COVID-19. The material sequenced was peripheral blood. V usage is TRBV12-3 or TRBV12-4 and J usage is TRBJ2-1; 9 positions agree with TRBD2. The CDR3 protein is CASRGLAPNEQFF. CDR3 sequence (DNA): TGTGCCAGCAGGGGACTAGCACCCAATGAGCAGTTCTTC.